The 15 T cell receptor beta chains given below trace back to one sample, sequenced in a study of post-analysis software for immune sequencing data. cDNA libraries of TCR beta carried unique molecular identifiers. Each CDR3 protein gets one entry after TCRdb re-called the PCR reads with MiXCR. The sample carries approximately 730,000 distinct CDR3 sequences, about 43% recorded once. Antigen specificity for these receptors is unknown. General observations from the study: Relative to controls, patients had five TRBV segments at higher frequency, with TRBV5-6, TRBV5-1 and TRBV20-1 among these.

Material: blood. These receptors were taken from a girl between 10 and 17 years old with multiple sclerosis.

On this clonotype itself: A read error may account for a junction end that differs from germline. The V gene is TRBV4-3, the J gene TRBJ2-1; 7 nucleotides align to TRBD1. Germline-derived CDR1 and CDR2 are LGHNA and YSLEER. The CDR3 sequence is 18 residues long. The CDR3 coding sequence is TGCGCCAGCAGCCAAGTCGTCCGACAGGGCTTCTCCCACAATGAGCAGTTCTTC. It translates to CASSQVVRQGFSHNEQFF.

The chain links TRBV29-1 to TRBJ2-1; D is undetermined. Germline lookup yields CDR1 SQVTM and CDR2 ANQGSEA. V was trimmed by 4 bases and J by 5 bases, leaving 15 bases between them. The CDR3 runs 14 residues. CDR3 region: CSVGRVGNNNEQFF. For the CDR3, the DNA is TGCAGCGTTGGAAGGGTTGGGAATAACAATGAGCAGTTCTTC.

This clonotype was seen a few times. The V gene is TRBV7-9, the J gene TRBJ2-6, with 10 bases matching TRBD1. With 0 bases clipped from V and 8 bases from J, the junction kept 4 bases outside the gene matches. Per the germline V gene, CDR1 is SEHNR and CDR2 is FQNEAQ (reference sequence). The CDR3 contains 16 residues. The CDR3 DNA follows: TGTGCCAGCAGCTTAGCAGGGACAGGGGATCCCAACGTCCTGACTTTC. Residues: CASSLAGTGDPNVLTF.

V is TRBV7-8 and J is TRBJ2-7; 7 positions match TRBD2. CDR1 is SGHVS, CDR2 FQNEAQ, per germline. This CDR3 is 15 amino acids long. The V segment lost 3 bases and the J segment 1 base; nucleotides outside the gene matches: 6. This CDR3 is CASSFGGDPSYEQYF. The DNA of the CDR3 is TGTGCCAGCAGCTTTGGGGGGGACCCTTCCTACGAGCAGTACTTC.

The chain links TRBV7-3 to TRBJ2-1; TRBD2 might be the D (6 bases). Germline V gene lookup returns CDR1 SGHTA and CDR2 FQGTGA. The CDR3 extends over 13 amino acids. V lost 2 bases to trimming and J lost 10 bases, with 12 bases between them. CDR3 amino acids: CASSLVDYGEQFF. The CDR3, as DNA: TGTGCCAGCAGCTTAGTGGACTACGGCGAGCAGTTCTTC. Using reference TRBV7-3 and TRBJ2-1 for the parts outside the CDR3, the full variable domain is GAGVSQTPSNKVTEKGKYVELRCDPISGHTALYWYRQSLGQGPEFLIYFQGTGAADDSGLPNDRFFAVRPEGSVSTLKIQRTERGDSAVYLCASSLVDYGEQFFGPGTRLTVL.

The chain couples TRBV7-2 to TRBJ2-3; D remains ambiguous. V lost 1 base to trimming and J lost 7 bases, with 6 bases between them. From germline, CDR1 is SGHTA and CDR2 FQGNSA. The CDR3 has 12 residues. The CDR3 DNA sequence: TGTGCCAGCAGCTTAGATAGACATACGCAGTATTTT. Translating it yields CASSLDRHTQYF.

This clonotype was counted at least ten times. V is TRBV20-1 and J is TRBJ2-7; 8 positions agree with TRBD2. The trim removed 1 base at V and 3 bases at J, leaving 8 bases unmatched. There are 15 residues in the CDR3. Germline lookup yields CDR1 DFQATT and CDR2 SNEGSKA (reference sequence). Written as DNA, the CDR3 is TGCAGTGCTAGAGTGCCCGGGAGGGCACACTACGAGCAGTACTTC. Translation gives CSARVPGRAHYEQYF.

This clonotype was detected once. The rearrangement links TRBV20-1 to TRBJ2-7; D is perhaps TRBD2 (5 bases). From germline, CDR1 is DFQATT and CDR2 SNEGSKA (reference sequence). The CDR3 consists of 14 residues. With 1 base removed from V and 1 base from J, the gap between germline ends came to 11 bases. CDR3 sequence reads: CSARGRTHSYEQYF. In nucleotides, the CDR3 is TGCAGTGCTAGAGGTCGGACTCATTCCTACGAGCAGTACTTC.

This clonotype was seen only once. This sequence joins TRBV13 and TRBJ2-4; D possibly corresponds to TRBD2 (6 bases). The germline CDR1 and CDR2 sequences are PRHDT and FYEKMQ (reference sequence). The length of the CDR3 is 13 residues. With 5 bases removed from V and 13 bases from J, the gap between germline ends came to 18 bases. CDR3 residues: CASSRGMPGEQYF. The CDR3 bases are TGTGCCAGCAGCCGCGGGATGCCGGGGGAGCAGTACTTC. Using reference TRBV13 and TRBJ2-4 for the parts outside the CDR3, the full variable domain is AAGVIQSPRHLIKEKRETATLKCYPIPRHDTVYWYQQGPGQDPQFLISFYEKMQSDKGSIPDRFSAQQFSDYHSELNMSSLELGDSALYFCASSRGMPGEQYFGAGTRLSVL.

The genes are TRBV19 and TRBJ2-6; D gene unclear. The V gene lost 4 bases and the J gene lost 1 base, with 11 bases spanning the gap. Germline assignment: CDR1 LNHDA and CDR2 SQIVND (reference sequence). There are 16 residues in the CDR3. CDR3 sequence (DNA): TGTGCCAGTAGTAAATTGGCAAATTCTGGGGCCAACGTCCTGACTTTC. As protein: CASSKLANSGANVLTF.

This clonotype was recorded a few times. CDR3 protein: CAWSVPWGAEQYF. CDR3 sequence (DNA): TGTGCCTGGAGTGTACCTTGGGGCGCCGAGCAGTACTTC. The chain employs TRBV30 and TRBJ2-7; perhaps TRBD1 as D (5 bases). This CDR3 spans 13 amino acids. Per germline, CDR1 GTSNPN and CDR2 SVGIG (reference sequence). The V gene lost 0 bases and the J gene lost 6 bases, with 12 bases spanning the gap.

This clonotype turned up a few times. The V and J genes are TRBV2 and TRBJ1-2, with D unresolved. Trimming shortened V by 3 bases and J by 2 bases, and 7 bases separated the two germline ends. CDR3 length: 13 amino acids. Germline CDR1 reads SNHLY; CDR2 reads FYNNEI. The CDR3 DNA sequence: TGTGCCAGCAGTGAGGGGAGCAACTATGGCTACACCTTC. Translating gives CASSEGSNYGYTF.

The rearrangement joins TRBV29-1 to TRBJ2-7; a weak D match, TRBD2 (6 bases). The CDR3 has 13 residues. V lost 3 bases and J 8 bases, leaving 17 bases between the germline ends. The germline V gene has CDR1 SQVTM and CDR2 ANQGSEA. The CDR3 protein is CSVDVVKRGKQYF. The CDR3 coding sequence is TGCAGCGTTGACGTGGTAAAACGGGGGAAGCAGTACTTC.

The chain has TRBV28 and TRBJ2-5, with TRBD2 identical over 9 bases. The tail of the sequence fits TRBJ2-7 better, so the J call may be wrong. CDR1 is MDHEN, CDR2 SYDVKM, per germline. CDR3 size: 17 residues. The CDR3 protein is CASSSGGLSGRDYEQYF. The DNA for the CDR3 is TGTGCCAGCAGTTCTGGGGGCCTTAGCGGGAGAGACTACGAGCAGTACTTC.

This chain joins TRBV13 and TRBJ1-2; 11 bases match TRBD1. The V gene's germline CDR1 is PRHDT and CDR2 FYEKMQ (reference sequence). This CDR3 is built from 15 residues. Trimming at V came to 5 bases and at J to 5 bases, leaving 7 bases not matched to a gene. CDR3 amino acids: CASSGEGQGAYGYTF. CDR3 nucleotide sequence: TGTGCCAGCAGCGGAGAAGGACAGGGGGCTTATGGCTACACCTTC. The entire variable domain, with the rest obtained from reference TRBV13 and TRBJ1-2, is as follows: AAGVIQSPRHLIKEKRETATLKCYPIPRHDTVYWYQQGPGQDPQFLISFYEKMQSDKGSIPDRFSAQQFSDYHSELNMSSLELGDSALYFCASSGEGQGAYGYTFGSGTRLTVV.